What follows are 11 T cell receptor beta chains derived from one specimen sequenced in a study of cytotoxic CD8 clonotypes in ibrutinib-treated CLL. The repertoire was sequenced with immunoSEQ multiplex PCR; TCRdb's copy has only in-frame clones and lacks some. The sample lists around 70,000 clones, roughly nine tenths occurring once. The specimen comprised PBMCs, sampled after 12 months of ibrutinib treatment. The receptors stem from a human donor with chronic lymphocytic leukemia.

The chain has TRBV2 and TRBJ1-3, with a weak D call TRBD1 (6 bases). Trimming stripped 5 bases from V and 4 bases from J, with 15 bases between. Looked up from germline, CDR1 is SNHLY and CDR2 is FYNNEI. This CDR3 is 15 amino acids long. The CDR3 nucleotides are TGTGCCAGCAGTTATAACAGGGTTTCAGGAAACACCATATATTTT. It translates to CASSYNRVSGNTIYF.

The V and J genes are TRBV12-5 and TRBJ2-7; TRBD1 aligns across 10 bases. V lost 5 bases and J lost 5; bases outside the gene matches: 9. The CDR3 loop spans 15 amino acids. Germline CDR1 reads LGHNT; CDR2 reads FRNRAP. The CDR3 loop reads CASGLRQGAFNEQYF. DNA for the CDR3: TGTGCTAGTGGTCTCCGACAGGGGGCATTCAACGAGCAGTACTTC.

V gene TRBV19 combines with J gene TRBJ1-2; 9 nucleotides match TRBD1. Trimming cost V 8 bases and J 4 bases; bases outside gene matches: 8. The CDR3 loop spans 14 amino acids. Germline V lookup: CDR1 LNHDA, CDR2 SQIVND (reference sequence). DNA of the CDR3: TGTGCCAGTCAGTCCGACAGGGGGTCCTATGGCTACACCTTC. Amino acids: CASQSDRGSYGYTF.

The gene calls are TRBV6-4 and TRBJ1-1; 8 nucleotides line up with TRBD1. J was trimmed by 4 bases and V by 6 bases; bases with no gene match: 10. The V gene's germline CDR1 is MRHNA and CDR2 SNTAGT. The CDR3 runs 15 residues. In nucleotides, the CDR3 is TGTGCCAGCAGCCTAACGAGAGACAGGGGCACTGAAGCTTTCTTT. It codes for CASSLTRDRGTEAFF.

The rearrangement joins TRBV19 to TRBJ2-4; D possibly corresponds to TRBD1 (6 bases). V was pared by 4 bases and J by 0 bases, with 19 bases between. Looked up from germline, CDR1 is LNHDA and CDR2 is SQIVND (reference sequence). The CDR3 runs to 18 residues. The CDR3 DNA is TGTGCCAGTAGTACGGACAGCGCACCGACTCTAGCCAAAAACATTCAGTACTTC. This gives the protein CASSTDSAPTLAKNIQYF. Combining the CDR3 with reference TRBV19 and TRBJ2-4 gives the whole variable domain DGGITQSPKYLFRKEGQNVTLSCEQNLNHDAMYWYRQDPGQGLRLIYYSQIVNDFQKGDIAEGYSVSREKKESFPLTVTSAQKNPTAFYLCASSTDSAPTLAKNIQYFGAGTRLSVL.

V and J are TRBV15 and TRBJ2-7, with D perhaps TRBD1 or TRBD2 (5 bases each). V lost 0 bases to trimming and J lost 4 bases, with 19 bases between them. Germline V gene data show CDR1 as LNHNV and CDR2 as YYDKDF (reference sequence). This CDR3 has 17 residues. CDR3 region: CATSRDGAGRLPYEQYF. CDR3 nucleotides: TGTGCCACCAGCAGAGATGGAGCAGGGAGATTGCCGTACGAGCAGTACTTC.

The chain is built from TRBV6-1 and TRBJ1-2, with D hard to call. The CDR3 loop spans 14 amino acids. CDR1 and CDR2 from the germline V gene are MNHNS and SASEGT. The germline V and J ends were trimmed by 8 bases and 4 bases, with 17 bases remaining between them. CDR3 in amino acids: CASSLDGSLYGYTF. As DNA, the CDR3 is TGTGCCAGCTCCCTGGATGGGTCCCTCTATGGCTACACCTTC.

CDR3: CAISDSQGAHEQYF. The DNA for the CDR3 is TGTGCCATCAGTGATTCCCAGGGGGCCCACGAGCAGTACTTC. The chain uses TRBV10-3 and TRBJ2-7, with 8 bases that match TRBD1. The length of the CDR3 is 14 residues. Germline CDR1 and CDR2: ENHRY and SYGVKD. The V gene end was trimmed by 3 bases and the J gene end by 5 bases; junction bases not matched to a gene: 6.

The chain links TRBV6-1 to TRBJ1-1, with D unclear. Germline V CDR1 and CDR2: MNHNS, SASEGT. The germline V and J ends were trimmed by 5 bases and 1 base, with 8 bases remaining between them. The CDR3 length is 13 residues. The CDR3, as DNA: TGTGCCAGCAGTTTAGTCCGGAACACTGAAGCTTTCTTT. Encoded protein: CASSLVRNTEAFF.

The rearrangement uses TRBV5-8 and TRBJ2-7; D is undetermined. Germline values: CDR1 SGHTS, CDR2 YDEGEE. Trimming took off 2 bases at V and 9 bases at J, with 9 bases between the two ends. This CDR3 region has 11 residues. CDR3: CASSFSKGQYF. The CDR3, as DNA: TGTGCCAGCAGCTTCTCGAAGGGGCAGTACTTC.

The chain is built from TRBV28 and TRBJ1-2, with a weak D call TRBD1 (6 bases). There are 12 residues in the CDR3. Germline V gene lookup returns CDR1 MDHEN and CDR2 SYDVKM. Trimming cost V 8 bases and J 4 bases, with 11 bases left between them. CDR3 in amino acids: CASAGQFYGYTF. CDR3 DNA: TGTGCCAGCGCTGGACAGTTCTATGGCTACACCTTC.